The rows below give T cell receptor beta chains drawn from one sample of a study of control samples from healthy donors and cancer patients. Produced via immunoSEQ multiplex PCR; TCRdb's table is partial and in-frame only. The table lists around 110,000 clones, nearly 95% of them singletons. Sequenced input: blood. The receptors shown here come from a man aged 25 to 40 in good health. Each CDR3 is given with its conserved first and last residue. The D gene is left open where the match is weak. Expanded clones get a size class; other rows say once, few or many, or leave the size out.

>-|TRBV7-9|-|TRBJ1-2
CASSLEGPNYGYTF
TGTGCCAGCAGCTTAGAGGGACCTAACTATGGCTACACCTTC
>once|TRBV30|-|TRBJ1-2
CAWSDLTGDYGYTF
TGTGCCTGGAGTGACCTGACTGGGGACTATGGCTACACCTTC
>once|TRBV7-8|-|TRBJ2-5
CASSARQTYQETQYF
TGTGCCAGCAGCGCCCGACAGACTTACCAAGAGACCCAGTACTTC
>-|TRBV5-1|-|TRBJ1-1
CASSLQGPSNTEAFF
TGCGCCAGCAGCTTGCAGGGGCCCTCTAACACTGAAGCTTTCTTT
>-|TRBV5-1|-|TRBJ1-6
CASSLAGAQDSPLHF
TGCGCCAGCAGCTTGGCCGGGGCACAAGACTCACCCCTCCACTTT
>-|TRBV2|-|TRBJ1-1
CASSSPGGTEAFF
TGTGCCAGCAGCTCCCCGGGGGGTACTGAAGCTTTCTTT
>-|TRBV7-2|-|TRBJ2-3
CASSPGLATDTQYF
TGTGCCAGCAGCCCGGGATTAGCCACAGATACGCAGTATTTT
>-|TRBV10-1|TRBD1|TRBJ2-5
CASSRGQGGETQYF
TGCGCCAGCAGTAGGGGACAGGGTGGAGAGACCCAGTACTTC
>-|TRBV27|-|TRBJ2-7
CASSQGLSYEQYF
TGTGCCAGCAGCCAGGGGCTCTCCTACGAGCAGTACTTC
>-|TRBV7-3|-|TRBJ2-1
CASSFDNSYNEQFF
TGTGCCAGCAGCTTCGACAATTCCTACAATGAGCAGTTCTTC
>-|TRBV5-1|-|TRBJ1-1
CASSLWDVKNTEAFF
TGCGCCAGCAGCCTATGGGACGTAAAGAACACTGAAGCTTTCTTT
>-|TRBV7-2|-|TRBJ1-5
CASSLSPGNQPQHF
TGTGCCAGCAGCTTATCACCGGGGAATCAGCCCCAGCATTTT
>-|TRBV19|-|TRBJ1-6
CASSITIENSPLHF
TGTGCCAGTAGTATAACCATTGAGAATTCACCCCTCCACTTT
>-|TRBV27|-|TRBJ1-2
CASSTADSYGYTF
TGTGCCAGCAGTACCGCGGACAGTTATGGCTACACCTTC
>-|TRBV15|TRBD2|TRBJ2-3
CATSRVELAGVTDTQYF
TGTGCCACCAGCAGAGTGGAGCTAGCGGGGGTCACAGATACGCAGTATTTT
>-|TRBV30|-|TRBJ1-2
CAWSVRGGGSGYTF
TGTGCCTGGAGTGTACGCGGGGGCGGGTCTGGCTACACCTTC
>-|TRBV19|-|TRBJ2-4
CASTYLGGTDKNIQYF
TGTGCCAGTACTTACCTAGGCGGGACCGACAAAAACATTCAGTACTTC
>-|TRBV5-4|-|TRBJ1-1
CASSPTDTFGNTEAFF
TGTGCCAGCAGCCCCACTGACACATTTGGGAACACTGAAGCTTTCTTT
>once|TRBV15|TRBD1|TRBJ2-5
CATGGTGPRTQYF
TGTGCCACCGGGGGGACAGGTCCCAGGACCCAGTACTTC
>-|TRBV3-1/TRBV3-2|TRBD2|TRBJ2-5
CASSHGTSGETQYF
TGTGCCAGCAGCCACGGGACTAGCGGGGAGACCCAGTACTTC
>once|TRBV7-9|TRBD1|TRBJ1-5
CASSWEGTGVNQPQHF
TGTGCCAGCAGCTGGGAAGGGACAGGGGTCAATCAGCCCCAGCATTTT
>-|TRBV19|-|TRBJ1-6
CASSIQGPNSPLHF
TGTGCCAGTAGTATTCAGGGGCCGAATTCACCCCTCCACTTT
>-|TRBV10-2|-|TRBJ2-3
CASSESHGRTDTQYF
TGCGCCAGCAGTGAGTCCCACGGGCGGACAGATACGCAGTATTTT
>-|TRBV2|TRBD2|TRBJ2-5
CASRKRGAEETQYF
TGTGCCAGCCGTAAGCGGGGGGCCGAAGAGACCCAGTACTTC
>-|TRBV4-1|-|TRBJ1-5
CASSPNGGSGQPQHF
TGCGCCAGCAGCCCCAACGGGGGGTCGGGACAGCCCCAGCATTTT
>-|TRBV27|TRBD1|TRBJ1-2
CASSLNQGEDGYTF
TGTGCCAGCAGTTTAAACCAGGGGGAAGATGGCTACACCTTC
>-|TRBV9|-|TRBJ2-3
CASSAFNGGAMTDTQYF
TGTGCCAGCAGCGCATTTAATGGGGGGGCTATGACGGATACGCAGTATTTT
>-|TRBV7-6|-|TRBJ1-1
CASSTITPANTEAFF
TGTGCCAGCAGCACTATAACACCCGCGAACACTGAAGCTTTCTTT
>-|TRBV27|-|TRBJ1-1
CASSNLDLNTEAFF
TGTGCCAGCAGTAACCTGGACTTGAACACTGAAGCTTTCTTT
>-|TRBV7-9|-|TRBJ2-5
CASTPGRQETQYF
TGTGCCAGCACCCCGGGTCGACAAGAGACCCAGTACTTC
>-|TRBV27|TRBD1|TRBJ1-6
CASSPRTGSNSPLHF
TGTGCCAGCAGCCCACGGACAGGGTCAAATTCACCCCTCCACTTT
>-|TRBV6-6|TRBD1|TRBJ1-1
CASSYRGGLTEAFF
TGTGCCAGCAGTTACAGAGGGGGCTTGACTGAAGCTTTCTTT
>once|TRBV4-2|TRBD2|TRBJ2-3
CASSQGVSGGVTDTQYF
TGTGCCAGCAGCCAAGGGGTTAGCGGGGGGGTCACAGATACGCAGTATTTT
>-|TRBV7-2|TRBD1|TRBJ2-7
CASSLPIPGQKAF
TGTGCCAGCAGCTTACCAATACCGGGACAGAAAGCCTTC
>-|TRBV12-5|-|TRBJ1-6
CASGLFEGSPLHF
TGTGCTAGTGGTTTGTTTGAGGGATCACCCCTCCACTTT
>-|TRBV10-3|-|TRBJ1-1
CAISPRVGAEAFF
TGTGCCATCAGTCCCCGGGTTGGCGCTGAAGCTTTCTTT
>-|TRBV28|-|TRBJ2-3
CASSGGGRTDTQYF
TGTGCCAGCAGTGGGGGGGGGCGAACAGATACGCAGTATTTT
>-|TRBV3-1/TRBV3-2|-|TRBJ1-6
CASSQGSHFPNSPLHF
TGTGCCAGCAGCCAAGGTTCGCATTTCCCCAATTCACCCCTCCACTTT
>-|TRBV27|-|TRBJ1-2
CASSFRLGTSGYGYTF
TGTGCCAGCAGTTTCCGCCTTGGGACGTCAGGCTATGGCTACACCTTC
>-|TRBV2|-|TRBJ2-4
CASSEAIAGAKNIQYF
TGTGCCAGCAGTGAAGCGATCGCGGGAGCCAAAAACATTCAGTACTTC
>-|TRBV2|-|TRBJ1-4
CASSEERGGAKLFF
TGTGCCAGCAGTGAAGAACGGGGAGGGGCCAAACTGTTTTTT
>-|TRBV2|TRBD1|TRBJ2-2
CASSRWGIQGAPGELFF
TGTGCCAGCAGTCGCTGGGGAATACAGGGGGCGCCCGGGGAGCTGTTTTTT
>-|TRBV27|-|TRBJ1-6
CASSQGRGSPLHF
TGTGCCAGCAGCCAAGGACGGGGTTCACCCCTCCACTTT
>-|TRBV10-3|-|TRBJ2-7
CAISDGARPGDEQYF
TGTGCCATCAGTGATGGCGCTAGACCGGGGGACGAGCAGTACTTC
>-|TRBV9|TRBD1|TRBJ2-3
CASSTRTGVFTDTQYF
TGTGCCAGCAGCACACGGACAGGGGTATTCACAGATACGCAGTATTTT
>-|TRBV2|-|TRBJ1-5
CASSGGASSNQPQHF
TGTGCCAGCAGCGGGGGGGCCAGTAGCAATCAGCCCCAGCATTTT
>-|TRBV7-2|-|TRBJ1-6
CASSLGKTEYNSPLHF
TGTGCCAGCAGCTTAGGGAAAACGGAGTATAATTCACCCCTCCACTTT
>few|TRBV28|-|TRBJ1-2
CASIYGGAFPDTNYGYTF
TGTGCCAGCATTTATGGGGGAGCGTTTCCTGATACTAACTATGGCTACACCTTC
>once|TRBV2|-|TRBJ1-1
CASSGVIRDTEAFF
TGTGCCAGCAGTGGGGTGATCAGAGACACTGAAGCTTTCTTT
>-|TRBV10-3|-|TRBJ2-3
CAISESRAGGITDTQYF
TGTGCCATCAGTGAGTCGAGGGCAGGGGGGATCACAGATACGCAGTATTTT
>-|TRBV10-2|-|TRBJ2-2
CASSVGLLTNTGELFF
TGCGCCAGCAGCGTAGGGCTACTGACGAACACCGGGGAGCTGTTTTTT
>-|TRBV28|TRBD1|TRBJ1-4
CASSLGQDRREKLFF
TGTGCCAGCAGCCTTGGACAGGATCGTCGCGAAAAACTGTTTTTT
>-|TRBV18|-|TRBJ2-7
CASSPGTDPYEQYF
TGTGCCAGCTCACCGGGGACCGATCCCTACGAGCAGTACTTC